A single count supports the clone carrying this T cell receptor beta chain. The antigen is undetermined. Stated time point: persistent/refractory GD, antithyroid drugs over 5 years with positive TRAb. RNA from PBMCs was the source of the TCR library. Each patient gave approximately 8.1 milliliters of EDTA-anticoagulated peripheral blood. The V end lost 1 base, the J end lost 0 bases, and 17 bases lay between the germline ends. Germline CDR1 SGHRS, CDR2 YFSETQ. The CDR3 contains 18 residues. Construction of the TCR beta libraries employed iRepertoire HTBI primers in conjunction with Arm-PCR of CDR3 regions. TCRdb called the multiplex PCR reads again in MiXCR, with one record for every CDR3 protein. Of 300,000 to 350,000 distinct CDR3 sequences in the sample, around 19% are singletons; the top ten hold less than 35%. The data stem from a study of regulatory T cells in long-lasting Graves disease. Study results and caveats: Favoring TRBV28, TRBJ1-2 and TRBJ2-5 was a feature seen in persistent disease.

This sequence joins TRBV5-1 and TRBJ1-3, with no clear D. The source material was peripheral blood mononuclear cells (PBMCs), sampled when the disease was refractory, from a patient treated with antithyroid drugs. The source of this sequence is a female donor with Graves disease. The CDR3, as DNA: TGCGCCAGCAGCTTGAGCCCCTCCAACGCCTACTCTGGAAACACCATATATTTT. This sequence encodes CASSLSPSNAYSGNTIYF.